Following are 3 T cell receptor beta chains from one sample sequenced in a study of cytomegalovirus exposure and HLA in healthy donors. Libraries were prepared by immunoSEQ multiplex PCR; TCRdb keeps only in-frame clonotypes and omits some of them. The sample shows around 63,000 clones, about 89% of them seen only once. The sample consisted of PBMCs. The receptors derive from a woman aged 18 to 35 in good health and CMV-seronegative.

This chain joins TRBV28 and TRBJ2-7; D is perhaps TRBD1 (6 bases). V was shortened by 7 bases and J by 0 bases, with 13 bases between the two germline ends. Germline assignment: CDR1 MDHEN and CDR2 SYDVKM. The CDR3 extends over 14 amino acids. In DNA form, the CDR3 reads TGTGCCAGCATCGGGCAGGGGATCTCCTACGAGCAGTACTTC. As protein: CASIGQGISYEQYF. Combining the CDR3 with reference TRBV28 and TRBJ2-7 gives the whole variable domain DVKVTQSSRYLVKRTGEKVFLECVQDMDHENMFWYRQDPGLGLRLIYFSYDVKMKEKGDIPEGYSVSREKKERFSLILESASTNQTSMYLCASIGQGISYEQYFGPGTRLTVT.

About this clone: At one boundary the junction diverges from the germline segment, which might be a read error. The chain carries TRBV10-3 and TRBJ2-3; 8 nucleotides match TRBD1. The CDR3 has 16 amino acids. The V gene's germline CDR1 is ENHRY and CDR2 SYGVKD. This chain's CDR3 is CAVSTDRGYSTDTQYF. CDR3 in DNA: TGTGCCGTCAGTACCGACAGGGGCTATAGCACAGATACGCAGTATTTT.

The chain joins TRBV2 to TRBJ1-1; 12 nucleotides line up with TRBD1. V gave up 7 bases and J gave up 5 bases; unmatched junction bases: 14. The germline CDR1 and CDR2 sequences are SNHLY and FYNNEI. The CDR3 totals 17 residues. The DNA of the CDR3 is TGTGCCAGCAATCCCCGGGACAGGGGGCCCTCCAGGACTGAAGCTTTCTTT. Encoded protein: CASNPRDRGPSRTEAFF.